This TCR beta chain was sequenced for a study of metastatic and nonmetastatic thyroid tumors. Prior to thyroid surgery, none of the patients had received any treatment. TCRdb re-analyzed the PCR reads using MiXCR. The top ten hold about 20% of the sample, which has more than 9,500 clones, under 30% seen once. Specimen: adjacent normal tissue. The origin of this receptor is a male donor with papillary thyroid cancer or a benign thyroid nodule (not recorded which). Some clones in this sample may be carry-over from other donors' samples.

The CDR3 spells CASSLAGGRTGANVLTF. CDR3 bases: TGCGCCAGCAGCTTGGCCGGGGGACGTACTGGGGCCAACGTCCTGACTTTC. The gene calls are TRBV5-1 and TRBJ2-6, with D tentatively TRBD2 (6 bases). CDR3 length: 17 residues. V lost 0 bases to trimming and J lost 2 bases, with 12 bases between them. The germline gives CDR1 SGHRS, CDR2 YFSETQ.